The next 15 T cell receptor beta chains were all read from a single sample in a study of OX40 agonist ivuxolimab in advanced cancers. Only in-frame clones appear in the TCRdb table, and some are missing; sequencing was by immunoSEQ multiplex PCR. This repertoire shows 90,000 to 150,000 clones, over 75% found once; its top ten account for more than 0.45%. Sequencing was performed on CD4+ or CD8+ T cells sorted from blood, taken in a trial of the OX40 agonist ivuxolimab. The receptors come from an adult with an advanced solid tumor such as melanoma, head and neck, liver or kidney cancer.

This clone has a handful of counts. V and J are TRBV29-1 and TRBJ2-1, with TRBD1 matching over 7 bases. There are 13 residues in the CDR3. Looked up from germline, CDR1 is SQVTM and CDR2 is ANQGSEA. V lost 4 bases, J lost 7 bases, and 7 bases stayed unmatched. The CDR3 DNA follows: TGCAGCGTTGCTGGACAGGTGGGTAATGAGCAGTTCTTC. This translates into CSVAGQVGNEQFF.

This clone showed up just once. The DNA of the CDR3 is TGTGCCAGCAACCCTGGGCGGGACCAAGAGACCCAGTACTTC. This codes for CASNPGRDQETQYF. The gene calls are TRBV7-2 and TRBJ2-5; the D gene is possibly TRBD2 (5 bases). The V and J ends lost 7 bases and 0 bases respectively, with 12 bases between them. Per the germline V gene, CDR1 is SGHTA and CDR2 is FQGNSA. The CDR3 contains 14 residues.

The chain uses TRBV6-5 and TRBJ2-7; D not certain. The V gene's germline CDR1 is MNHEY and CDR2 SVGAGI. The V gene lost 6 bases and the J gene lost 2 bases, with 14 bases spanning the gap. This CDR3 is 14 amino acids long. The CDR3 nucleotides read TGTGCCAGCAGAAAGGGAAGGGTAACCTACGAGCAGTACTTC. It specifies CASRKGRVTYEQYF.

The table lists this clone with a few counts. This chain connects TRBV7-2 to TRBJ1-2; D perhaps matches TRBD1 (6 bases). CDR3 size: 12 residues. Germline loops: CDR1 SGHTA, CDR2 FQGNSA. V was clipped by 5 bases and J by 6 bases, with 10 bases between them. The CDR3 DNA reads TGTGCCAGCAGCGCATACAGGGATGGCTACACCTTC. Translation gives CASSAYRDGYTF.

J is TRBJ2-5 and V is TRBV7-9; 8 positions match TRBD1. Unmatched junction bases numbered 5, after V lost 3 bases and J lost 5 bases. The CDR3 loop spans 14 amino acids. CDR1 is SEHNR and CDR2 is FQNEAQ in the germline V gene (reference sequence). The CDR3, as DNA: TGTGCCAGCAGCTTTCAGGGGGCCCGGGAGACCCAGTACTTC. This translates into CASSFQGARETQYF.

This chain uses TRBV5-6 with TRBJ1-5; 9 bases agree with TRBD1. After removal of 4 bases from V and 5 bases from J, the junction contained 7 bases not matched to a gene. Germline-derived CDR1 and CDR2 are SGHDT and YYEEEE. This CDR3 region has 15 residues. CDR3 sequence (DNA): TGTGCCAGCAGCCTAACAGGGGGCGATTATCAGCCCCAGCATTTT. Encoded protein: CASSLTGGDYQPQHF.

The chain employs TRBV11-2 and TRBJ2-5; 7 bases agree with TRBD1. There are 15 residues in the CDR3. V was pared by 3 bases and J by 1 base, with 5 bases of the junction left unmatched. Germline-derived CDR1 and CDR2 are SGHAT and FQNNGV. This CDR3 is CASSFRTGPQETQYF. CDR3 nucleotides: TGTGCCAGCAGCTTCCGGACAGGCCCCCAAGAGACCCAGTACTTC.

This clone was seen just once. The chain employs TRBV6-5 and TRBJ1-5; unclear D gene. Deletions cut 6 bases from V and 4 bases from J, with 10 bases between. Per germline, CDR1 MNHEY and CDR2 SVGAGI. This CDR3 contains 13 residues. In nucleotides, the CDR3 is TGTGCCAGCAGCCAGGAGGGAAATCAGCCCCAGCATTTT. This translates into CASSQEGNQPQHF.

This chain uses TRBV7-2 with TRBJ1-2, with D unclear. The CDR3 contains 12 residues. Trimming removed 5 bases from V and 8 bases from J, with 12 bases in between. Looked up from germline, CDR1 is SGHTA and CDR2 is FQGNSA. The CDR3 loop is CASSPGLLGYTF. In DNA form, the CDR3 reads TGTGCCAGCAGCCCGGGCTTGCTGGGCTACACCTTC.

Only one count was recorded for this clone. V gene TRBV11-2 combines with J gene TRBJ1-4; 8 bases line up with TRBD1. V gave up 5 bases and J gave up 5 bases; unmatched junction bases: 7. Germline values: CDR1 SGHAT, CDR2 FQNNGV. The CDR3 spans 15 residues. CDR3 in amino acids: CASSPGDRQNEKLFF. Here the CDR3 DNA reads TGTGCCAGCAGCCCGGGGGACAGGCAAAATGAAAAACTGTTTTTT.

This clone has just one count. The chain joins TRBV5-4 to TRBJ2-3; TRBD2 matches 10 bases. Looked up from germline, CDR1 is SGHNT and CDR2 is YYREEE (reference sequence). Trimming at V came to 1 base and at J to 1 base, leaving 6 bases not matched to a gene. The CDR3 is made up of 17 amino acids. This CDR3 reads CASSLSASGGGTDTQYF. The DNA for the CDR3 is TGTGCCAGCAGCTTGTCGGCTAGCGGGGGAGGCACAGATACGCAGTATTTT.

The chain combines TRBV5-6 with TRBJ2-3, with D hard to call. The V end lost 2 bases, the J end lost 2 bases, and 0 bases lay between the germline ends. The CDR3 consists of 11 residues. Germline CDR1 is SGHDT and CDR2 is YYEEEE. CDR3 region: CASSFTDTQYF. CDR3 DNA: TGTGCCAGCAGCTTCACAGATACGCAGTATTTT.

The CDR3 coding sequence is TGTGCCAGCAGTTACTCGACGGGACAGGGGACCTACGAGCAGTACTTC. Its protein product is CASSYSTGQGTYEQYF. The rearrangement joins TRBV6-5 to TRBJ2-7; 10 bases align to TRBD1. The J segment lost 2 bases and the V segment lost 0 bases, leaving 4 bases of the junction unmatched. The CDR3 runs to 16 residues. CDR1 and CDR2 (germline): MNHEY, SVGAGI.

CDR3 DNA sequence: TGTGCCAGCGGCCGGGGAGGGAGCACAGATACGCAGTATTTT. This codes for CASGRGGSTDTQYF. This chain links TRBV11-2 with TRBJ2-3, with 7 bases identical to TRBD2. Trimming at V came to 8 bases and at J to 0 bases, leaving 5 bases not matched to a gene. Germline V gene lookup returns CDR1 SGHAT and CDR2 FQNNGV. There are 14 residues in the CDR3.

The J gene is TRBJ1-1, the V gene TRBV28; no clear D. Germline lookup yields CDR1 MDHEN and CDR2 SYDVKM. The CDR3 is 15 amino acids. V was pared by 4 bases and J by 0 bases, with 12 bases between. In DNA, the CDR3 is TGTGCCAGCAGTTCCCCGGCAGGCCTGAACACTGAAGCTTTCTTT. Its translation: CASSSPAGLNTEAFF.